Listed below are T cell receptor beta chains from one sample, sequenced in a study of blood T cells in healthy people across ages. TCRdb independently ran MiXCR on the 5' RACE reads; one entry per CDR3 protein. Of fewer than 1.5 million distinct CDR3 sequences in the sample, 42% were seen once. Material: blood. All receptors derive from a woman aged 18-35 years in good health. The CDR3 runs from the conserved cysteine through the conserved F or W. Fields, in order: clone size, D gene, CDR3 length, V gene, J gene, CDR3 protein, CDR3 DNA. A D gene is named only where the DNA matches it firmly. Rows may omit the clone size; those that give it use once, few, many or a size class.

clone_size: .
d_call: .
cdr3_length: 15
v_call: TRBV5-1
j_call: TRBJ2-2
cdr3_aa: CASSLGVFAPGELFF
cdr3_nt: TGCGCCAGCAGCTTGGGAGTATTTGCCCCCGGGGAGCTGTTTTTT

clone_size: few
d_call: TRBD2
cdr3_length: 19
v_call: TRBV2
j_call: TRBJ2-2
cdr3_aa: CASSRRDGTSGSVAGELFF
cdr3_nt: TGTGCCAGCAGCCGGAGAGACGGGACTAGCGGGAGTGTCGCTGGGGAGCTGTTTTTT

clone_size: .
d_call: TRBD2
cdr3_length: 17
v_call: TRBV4-1
j_call: TRBJ2-1
cdr3_aa: CASSQVATSGSYNEQFF
cdr3_nt: TGCGCCAGCAGCCAAGTTGCCACTAGCGGCTCCTACAATGAGCAGTTCTTC

clone_size: many
d_call: TRBD2
cdr3_length: 15
v_call: TRBV6-5
j_call: TRBJ2-1
cdr3_aa: CASSPSGGPYNEQFF
cdr3_nt: TGTGCCAGCAGTCCTAGCGGGGGACCCTACAATGAGCAGTTCTTC

clone_size: once
d_call: .
cdr3_length: 14
v_call: TRBV7-3
j_call: TRBJ1-2
cdr3_aa: CASSSPSTEGGYTF
cdr3_nt: TGTGCCAGCAGTTCACCCTCGACAGAAGGTGGCTACACCTTC

clone_size: once
d_call: .
cdr3_length: 12
v_call: TRBV7-2
j_call: TRBJ2-4
cdr3_aa: CASSPGFNIQYF
cdr3_nt: TGTGCCAGCAGCCCAGGATTTAACATTCAGTACTTC

clone_size: .
d_call: .
cdr3_length: 12
v_call: TRBV20-1
j_call: TRBJ1-1
cdr3_aa: CSARGPGAEAFF
cdr3_nt: TGCAGTGCTAGAGGCCCGGGGGCTGAAGCTTTCTTT

clone_size: .
d_call: .
cdr3_length: 12
v_call: TRBV29-1
j_call: TRBJ2-5
cdr3_aa: CSVRDGGETQYF
cdr3_nt: TGCAGCGTTCGTGACGGGGGAGAGACCCAGTACTTC

clone_size: .
d_call: .
cdr3_length: 15
v_call: TRBV6-2/TRBV6-3
j_call: TRBJ1-2
cdr3_aa: CASFTGTTRNYGYTF
cdr3_nt: TGTGCCAGTTTCACCGGGACAACGCGTAACTATGGCTACACCTTC

clone_size: .
d_call: .
cdr3_length: 12
v_call: TRBV7-8
j_call: TRBJ1-4
cdr3_aa: CASSLRPEKLFF
cdr3_nt: TGTGCCAGCAGCTTAAGGCCCGAAAAACTGTTTTTT

clone_size: few
d_call: TRBD1
cdr3_length: 14
v_call: TRBV12-3/TRBV12-4
j_call: TRBJ2-7
cdr3_aa: CASSVGQGTHEQYF
cdr3_nt: TGTGCCAGCAGTGTGGGACAGGGAACTCACGAGCAGTACTTC

clone_size: .
d_call: .
cdr3_length: 14
v_call: TRBV4-1
j_call: TRBJ1-5
cdr3_aa: CASSQEGIERPQHF
cdr3_nt: TGCGCCAGCAGCCAAGAGGGGATAGAACGGCCCCAGCATTTT

clone_size: .
d_call: TRBD1
cdr3_length: 15
v_call: TRBV11-2
j_call: TRBJ1-2
cdr3_aa: CASSADRGLSNGYTF
cdr3_nt: TGTGCCAGCAGCGCCGACAGGGGGCTGAGTAATGGCTACACCTTC

clone_size: .
d_call: .
cdr3_length: 14
v_call: TRBV12-3/TRBV12-4
j_call: TRBJ2-1
cdr3_aa: CASSRRGDPDEQFF
cdr3_nt: TGTGCCAGCAGCCGTCGTGGGGATCCCGATGAGCAGTTCTTC

clone_size: .
d_call: .
cdr3_length: 14
v_call: TRBV6-1
j_call: TRBJ2-7
cdr3_aa: CASSEGDGYYEQYF
cdr3_nt: TGTGCCAGCAGTGAAGGGGACGGTTACTACGAGCAGTACTTC

clone_size: few
d_call: TRBD1
cdr3_length: 15
v_call: TRBV29-1
j_call: TRBJ1-2
cdr3_aa: CSVEDSADRGYGYTF
cdr3_nt: TGCAGCGTTGAAGATTCCGCGGACAGGGGATATGGCTACACCTTC